Listed here are 25 T cell receptor beta chains from one sample, sequenced in a study of OX40 agonist ivuxolimab in advanced cancers. Clones were sequenced by immunoSEQ multiplex PCR, and TCRdb holds only the in-frame ones, with some missing. The sample has under 45,000 clones, about four fifths seen once. The material was CD4+ or CD8+ T cells sorted from blood, obtained in a trial of the OX40 agonist ivuxolimab. The receptors originated from an adult with an advanced solid tumor such as melanoma, head and neck, liver or kidney cancer.

Comment on this clone: This sample also contains other DNA sequences that code for the same CDR3. This sequence joins TRBV5-1 and TRBJ1-2; 7 bases map to TRBD1. Trimming removed 4 bases from V and 4 bases from J; junction bases left unmatched: 4. Germline V lookup: CDR1 SGHRS, CDR2 YFSETQ. The CDR3 consists of 13 residues. Here the CDR3 DNA reads TGCGCCAGCAGCCTACCAGGGGGCTATGGCTACACCTTC. This codes for CASSLPGGYGYTF.

The rearrangement joins TRBV6-5 to TRBJ1-1; D is uncertain. Between the trimmed V and J ends, which lost 7 bases and 0 bases, there was a span of 9 bases. This CDR3 spans 13 amino acids. The V gene's germline CDR1 is MNHEY and CDR2 SVGAGI. CDR3 bases: TGTGCCAGCACCATGGACTTGAACACTGAAGCTTTCTTT. It yields the protein CASTMDLNTEAFF.

The chain uses TRBV5-1 and TRBJ1-1, with no clear D. This CDR3 is built from 13 residues. Per germline, CDR1 SGHRS and CDR2 YFSETQ. Trimming took off 4 bases at V and 1 base at J, with 8 bases between the two ends. The CDR3: CASSRRRNTEAFF. The CDR3 DNA reads TGCGCCAGCAGCCGTCGGAGGAACACTGAAGCTTTCTTT.

This clone has a single count. This sequence joins TRBV7-6 and TRBJ2-5; TRBD1 might be the D (5 bases). The germline V gene encodes CDR1 SGHVS and CDR2 FNYEAQ. CDR3 length: 16 amino acids. Trimming removed 1 base from V and 4 bases from J, with 16 bases in between. CDR3 bases: TGTGCCAGCAGCTTAGGTGGATCAGGGCTGTCAGAGACCCAGTACTTC. Its translation is CASSLGGSGLSETQYF.

V gene TRBV7-2 combines with J gene TRBJ2-7; 8 nucleotides agree with TRBD1. J gave up 3 bases and V 1 base, and 5 bases lay outside the gene matches. The length of the CDR3 is 15 residues. Germline assignment: CDR1 SGHTA and CDR2 FQGNSA. In DNA, the CDR3 is TGTGCCAGCAGCTTAGGACAGGGGTTAATCTACGAGCAGTACTTC. Its protein product is CASSLGQGLIYEQYF.

The chain has TRBV11-2 and TRBJ1-6; D is possibly TRBD1 (5 bases). The CDR3 has 15 residues. Deletions cut 6 bases from V and 9 bases from J, with 18 bases between. Germline V gene data show CDR1 as SGHAT and CDR2 as FQNNGV. The CDR3 protein is CASSRTGLRGSPLHF. The DNA for the CDR3 is TGTGCCAGCAGTCGTACCGGGCTGAGGGGTTCACCCCTCCACTTT.

The chain links TRBV21-1 to TRBJ1-2. TRBV21-1 is described as a pseudogene. The CDR3 has 13 residues. Written as DNA, the CDR3 is TGTGCCACCCCGGGTGAGGTAGAGTATGGCTACACCTTC. Translation: CATPGEVEYGYTF.

The chain has TRBV9 and TRBJ1-4; D is undetermined. The germline gives CDR1 SGDLS, CDR2 YYNGEE. With 3 bases removed from V and 3 bases from J, the gap between germline ends came to 15 bases. This CDR3 spans 16 amino acids. CDR3 amino acids: CASSAEKLVSNEKLFF. The CDR3 DNA is TGTGCCAGCAGCGCAGAGAAATTGGTATCTAATGAAAAACTGTTTTTT.

The CDR3 DNA is TGTGCCAGCAGCGTAGCGACAACCCCTATGAACACCGGGGAGCTGTTTTTT. It is translated as CASSVATTPMNTGELFF. The chain has TRBV9 and TRBJ2-2; no firm D call. CDR3 length: 17 amino acids. With 0 bases removed from V and 1 base from J, the gap between germline ends came to 13 bases. Germline CDR1 reads SGDLS; CDR2 reads YYNGEE.

This clone appeared a single time. The rearrangement joins TRBV18 to TRBJ2-2, with D tentatively TRBD1 or TRBD2 (6 bases each). CDR1 is KGHSH and CDR2 is LQKENI in the germline V gene. Trimming removed 6 bases at V and 3 bases at J, with 14 bases between. The CDR3 is made up of 15 amino acids. Written as DNA, the CDR3 is TGTGCCAGCTCCCTCTTCGGGGGCGACACCGGGGAGCTGTTTTTT. This gives the protein CASSLFGGDTGELFF.

The chain employs TRBV10-3 and TRBJ2-3, with D possibly TRBD1 on 6 matching bases. This CDR3 comprises 11 residues. Deletions cut 11 bases from V and 1 base from J, with 7 bases between. The germline V gene has CDR1 ENHRY and CDR2 SYGVKD. CDR3 sequence: CASGGTDTQYF. CDR3 sequence (DNA): TGTGCCTCAGGGGGCACAGATACGCAGTATTTT.

This clone was seen just once. The CDR3 here is CASSEALPGVTQYF. The CDR3 coding sequence is TGTGCCAGCAGTGAAGCCCTCCCGGGTGTTACGCAGTATTTT. J is TRBJ2-3 and V is TRBV6-1; D unresolved. Per germline, CDR1 MNHNS and CDR2 SASEGT. V dropped 0 bases and J dropped 8 bases, with 12 bases sitting between them. CDR3 length: 14 amino acids.

The chain joins TRBV5-1 to TRBJ1-2, with 8 bases lining up with TRBD1. The CDR3 sequence is 16 residues long. Trimming at V came to 4 bases and at J to 5 bases, leaving 13 bases not matched to a gene. CDR1 and CDR2 (germline): SGHRS, YFSETQ. CDR3 in amino acids: CASSDGRQGSAYGYTF. CDR3 DNA: TGCGCCAGCAGCGATGGTAGACAGGGGTCCGCGTATGGCTACACCTTC.

The chain uses TRBV7-2 and TRBJ1-1; D gene ambiguous. The CDR3 length is 16 residues. CDR1 is SGHTA, CDR2 FQGNSA, per germline. The V and J ends lost 7 bases and 6 bases respectively, with 24 bases between them. This CDR3 reads CASTPSYSARFPEAFF. Here the CDR3 DNA reads TGTGCCAGCACCCCGTCCTACTCTGCCCGTTTTCCTGAAGCTTTCTTT.

The rearrangement links TRBV18 to TRBJ2-7; D not certain. Trimming stripped 5 bases from V and 4 bases from J, with 15 bases between. Germline CDR1 and CDR2: KGHSH and LQKENI. The CDR3 sequence is 14 residues long. The CDR3, as DNA: TGTGCCAGCTCAGGGCCTTTTCCTGATTACGAGCAGTACTTC. Translating it yields CASSGPFPDYEQYF.

In this sample, this clone turned up a few times. The chain combines TRBV18 with TRBJ2-7; D uncertain. Trimming took 2 bases from V and 0 from J, leaving 5 bases between them. Per germline, CDR1 KGHSH and CDR2 LQKENI. CDR3 length equals 13 residues. CDR3 coding DNA: TGTGCCAGCTCACCAACAATCTCCTACGAGCAGTACTTC. Amino acids: CASSPTISYEQYF.

The gene calls are TRBV5-1 and TRBJ2-6; no reliable D call. With 4 bases removed from V and 4 bases from J, the gap between germline ends came to 12 bases. CDR3 length equals 15 residues. Germline values: CDR1 SGHRS, CDR2 YFSETQ. The CDR3 region has the DNA TGCGCCAGCAGCGCAGCCTTGGGCGGGGCCAACGTCCTGACTTTC. Its translation is CASSAALGGANVLTF. Together with reference TRBV5-1 and TRBJ2-6, the CDR3 gives the full variable domain: KAGVTQTPRYLIKTRGQQVTLSCSPISGHRSVSWYQQTPGQGLQFLFEYFSETQRNKGNFPGRFSGRQFSNSRSEMNVSTLELGDSALYLCASSAALGGANVLTFGAGSRLTVL.

This clone appeared once. V usage is TRBV28 and J usage is TRBJ2-7; weak D call: TRBD1 (6 bases). Trimming shortened V by 6 bases and J by 3 bases, and 15 bases separated the two germline ends. The length of the CDR3 is 14 residues. CDR1 MDHEN and CDR2 SYDVKM come from the germline V gene. CDR3: CASRRRGQFYEQYF. The CDR3, as DNA: TGTGCCAGCAGGCGCCGCGGACAGTTCTACGAGCAGTACTTC.

Only a few counts were recorded for this clone. The gene calls are TRBV7-6 and TRBJ2-1; 12 positions match TRBD2. Trimming at V came to 3 bases and at J to 6 bases, leaving 6 bases not matched to a gene. Germline CDR1 SGHVS, CDR2 FNYEAQ. This CDR3 is 16 amino acids long. The DNA of the CDR3 is TGTGCCAGCAGCTTGCTACTAGCGGGAGGCCCCAATGAGCAGTTCTTC. This codes for CASSLLLAGGPNEQFF.

The chain couples TRBV25-1 to TRBJ2-3, with D perhaps assigned TRBD1 or TRBD2 (5 bases each). The length of the CDR3 is 15 residues. The germline V gene has CDR1 MGHDK and CDR2 SYGVNS. The V end lost 3 bases, the J end lost 1 base, and 11 bases lay between the germline ends. The CDR3 sequence is CASSERGTGTDTQYF. In DNA form, the CDR3 reads TGTGCCAGCAGTGAGAGGGGAACGGGCACAGATACGCAGTATTTT.

This clone was seen just once. The gene calls are TRBV11-3 and TRBJ2-3; possibly TRBD2 for D (6 bases). Germline-derived CDR1 and CDR2 are SGHNT and YENEEA. The CDR3 contains 14 residues. Trimming stripped 4 bases from V and 3 bases from J, with 11 bases between. The CDR3 loop is CASSSGTATDTQYF. The CDR3 DNA reads as TGTGCCAGCAGCTCTGGGACTGCGACAGATACGCAGTATTTT.

The chain couples TRBV29-1 to TRBJ2-1, with 7 bases aligning to TRBD1. Germline-derived CDR1 and CDR2 are SQVTM and ANQGSEA. The CDR3 sequence is 14 residues long. V lost 5 bases to trimming and J lost 5 bases; unmatched junction nucleotides: 9. The CDR3 coding sequence is TGCAGCGTTCTGACAGGGAAGAGCGACAATGAGCAGTTCTTC. Translation: CSVLTGKSDNEQFF.

The V and J genes are TRBV2 and TRBJ2-5; perhaps D is TRBD1 or TRBD2 (6 bases each). The CDR3 is 15 amino acids. Germline CDR1 and CDR2: SNHLY and FYNNEI. V was shortened by 6 bases and J by 9 bases, with 23 bases between the two germline ends. The CDR3 reads CASRALYRDSRAQYF. CDR3 DNA sequence: TGTGCCAGCAGAGCGCTCTACAGGGACTCGAGGGCCCAGTACTTC.

V gene TRBV9 combines with J gene TRBJ2-1, with 9 positions matching TRBD2. Trimming removed 4 bases from V and 3 bases from J; junction bases left unmatched: 5. Germline values: CDR1 SGDLS, CDR2 YYNGEE. This CDR3 region has 15 residues. The CDR3 sequence: CASSSGAGGYNEQFF. The CDR3 region has the DNA TGTGCCAGCAGCTCGGGAGCGGGGGGCTACAATGAGCAGTTCTTC. The whole variable domain, filled in from reference TRBV9 and TRBJ2-1, reads DSGVTQTPKHLITATGQRVTLRCSPRSGDLSVYWYQQSLDQGLQFLIQYYNGEERAKGNILERFSAQQFPDLHSELNLSSLELGDSALYFCASSSGAGGYNEQFFGPGTRLTVL.

V is TRBV30 and J is TRBJ1-1, with D perhaps TRBD1 (6 bases). The V gene lost 3 bases and the J gene lost 3 bases, with 11 bases spanning the gap. The CDR3 is 13 amino acids. In germline, CDR1 is GTSNPN, CDR2 SVGIG (reference sequence). The CDR3 nucleotides read TGTGCCTGGAGCCGGCGACAGGACACTGAAGCTTTCTTT. Protein: CAWSRRQDTEAFF.